These T cell receptor beta chains were read from a single sample in a study of T cells in tumors after PD-1 blockade. Produced via immunoSEQ multiplex PCR; TCRdb's table is partial and in-frame only. Of around 45,000 clones in the sample, roughly three quarters were seen once. The sequenced sample was PBMCs, obtained before anti-PD-1 therapy. The receptors stem from a human donor with advanced basal cell or squamous cell carcinoma (not recorded which). The CDR3 runs from the conserved cysteine through the conserved F or W. Fields, in order: V gene, D gene, J gene, clone size, CDR3 protein, CDR3 DNA. D genes are given only for firm matches. Part of the rows lack a size; the others show once, few, many or a class for expanded clones.

V: TRBV9; D: NA; J: TRBJ1-1; size: NA; CDR3: CASSVMGGTEAFF; DNA: TGTGCCAGCAGCGTAATGGGGGGCACTGAAGCTTTCTTT
V: TRBV15; D: NA; J: TRBJ1-2; size: few; CDR3: CATSAPPARHGYTF; DNA: TGTGCCACCAGCGCCCCCCCGGCTCGGCATGGCTACACCTTC
V: TRBV7-2; D: NA; J: TRBJ2-1; size: NA; CDR3: CASSLVAVDEQFF; DNA: TGTGCCAGCAGCTTAGTGGCGGTCGATGAGCAGTTCTTC
V: TRBV6-5; D: NA; J: TRBJ1-1; size: NA; CDR3: CASSKRQTGNTEAFF; DNA: TGTGCCAGCAGTAAACGCCAAACAGGAAACACTGAAGCTTTCTTT
V: TRBV5-5; D: NA; J: TRBJ2-6; size: once; CDR3: CASSTRTTGGANVLTF; DNA: TGTGCCAGCAGCACTCGGACTACTGGGGGGGCCAACGTCCTGACTTTC
V: TRBV11-1; D: TRBD2; J: TRBJ2-1; size: NA; CDR3: CASSPGLALYNEQFF; DNA: TGTGCCAGCAGCCCCGGACTAGCGCTCTACAATGAGCAGTTCTTC
V: TRBV27; D: NA; J: TRBJ1-1; size: once; CDR3: CASSLYGGGNTEAFF; DNA: TGTGCCAGCAGTTTATACGGGGGCGGGAACACTGAAGCTTTCTTT
V: TRBV5-4; D: TRBD1; J: TRBJ1-3; size: once; CDR3: CASSLGGSGNTIYF; DNA: TGTGCCAGCAGCTTAGGGGGCTCGGGAAACACCATATATTTT
V: TRBV19; D: NA; J: TRBJ2-6; size: once; CDR3: CASSIDYGRGSGANVLTF; DNA: TGTGCCAGTAGTATAGATTACGGCAGGGGATCTGGGGCCAACGTCCTGACTTTC
V: TRBV4-1; D: TRBD2; J: TRBJ2-3; size: NA; CDR3: CASSQERRAGERYF; DNA: TGCGCCAGCAGCCAAGAGAGAAGAGCGGGAGAACGGTATTTT
V: TRBV4-2; D: TRBD2; J: TRBJ2-2; size: NA; CDR3: CASSPYSGRNTGELFF; DNA: TGTGCCAGCAGCCCATATAGCGGGAGGAACACCGGGGAGCTGTTTTTT
V: TRBV7-8; D: NA; J: TRBJ2-7; size: NA; CDR3: CASTDIRGAQYF; DNA: TGTGCCAGCACCGACATTCGGGGGGCGCAGTACTTC
V: TRBV24-1; D: TRBD1; J: TRBJ2-7; size: few; CDR3: CATSDPGQPYEQYF; DNA: TGTGCCACCAGTGATCCGGGACAGCCCTACGAGCAGTACTTC
V: TRBV19; D: NA; J: TRBJ1-5; size: NA; CDR3: CASSWPNYSNQPQHF; DNA: TGTGCCAGTAGTTGGCCAAATTATAGCAATCAGCCCCAGCATTTT
V: TRBV3-1/TRBV3-2; D: TRBD1; J: TRBJ1-2; size: NA; CDR3: CASSLRTGDSGYTF; DNA: TGTGCCAGCAGCCTCCGGACAGGGGACAGTGGCTACACCTTC
V: TRBV7-9; D: NA; J: TRBJ1-1; size: NA; CDR3: CASSFLSQGNTEAFF; DNA: TGTGCCAGCAGCTTCCTTAGTCAGGGGAACACTGAAGCTTTCTTT
V: TRBV25-1; D: NA; J: TRBJ1-3; size: NA; CDR3: CASSDATSGNTIYF; DNA: TGTGCCAGCAGTGACGCGACCTCTGGAAACACCATATATTTT
V: TRBV7-6; D: TRBD1; J: TRBJ1-5; size: medium-sized; CDR3: CASSSNRGSQPQHF; DNA: TGTGCCAGCAGCTCAAACAGGGGATCCCAGCCCCAGCATTTT
V: TRBV9; D: NA; J: TRBJ1-1; size: NA; CDR3: CASSVGAVFTEAFF; DNA: TGTGCCAGCAGCGTAGGGGCAGTATTCACTGAAGCTTTCTTT
V: TRBV27; D: NA; J: TRBJ1-4; size: NA; CDR3: CASSEHVATNEKLFF; DNA: TGTGCCAGCAGTGAGCACGTTGCAACTAATGAAAAACTGTTTTTT
V: TRBV5-6; D: NA; J: TRBJ1-1; size: NA; CDR3: CASSLSPGATFF; DNA: TGTGCCAGCAGCTTGAGTCCAGGGGCAACTTTCTTT
V: TRBV5-6; D: NA; J: TRBJ2-1; size: once; CDR3: CASSPGRGIEQFF; DNA: TGTGCCAGCAGTCCCGGCAGGGGTATTGAGCAGTTCTTC
V: TRBV5-6; D: TRBD2; J: TRBJ2-3; size: NA; CDR3: CASSPGTSQSKVTDTQYF; DNA: TGTGCCAGCAGCCCGGGGACTAGCCAAAGCAAGGTCACAGATACGCAGTATTTT
V: TRBV12-3/TRBV12-4; D: TRBD1; J: TRBJ1-2; size: NA; CDR3: CASSLQGAGGYTF; DNA: TGTGCCAGCAGTTTACAGGGGGCGGGTGGCTACACCTTC